These 20 T cell receptor beta chains were sequenced from one sample in a study of T cells after yellow fever vaccination. MiXCR, applied by TCRdb to the 5' RACE reads, yields one record per CDR3 protein. The profile covers about 210,000 distinct CDR3 sequences, with approximately 6.7% appearing a single time and roughly 1% taken by the ten largest. Specimen: CD4+ T cells sorted from PBMCs, collected on the day of the yellow fever booster vaccination. The receptors were gathered from a man aged 25 to 40 who received the YFV17D yellow fever vaccine.

This clonotype was counted a few times. This sequence joins TRBV7-6 and TRBJ2-1; TRBD2 agrees at 12 bases. This CDR3 has 15 residues. CDR1 and CDR2 from the germline V gene are SGHVS and FNYEAQ. J lost 10 bases, V lost 4 bases, and 8 bases had no gene match. CDR3 nucleotides: TGTGCCAGCAGCTCTCGACTAGCGGGAGTGATGGAGCAGTTCTTC. Its protein product is CASSSRLAGVMEQFF.

This clonotype has ten or more counts. This chain links TRBV7-2 with TRBJ1-3, with 7 bases matching TRBD1. CDR3 size: 15 residues. Trimming cost V 2 bases and J 6 bases; bases outside gene matches: 7. CDR1 and CDR2 (germline): SGHTA, FQGNSA. The CDR3 region is CASSLQGGQPNTIYF. CDR3 nucleotides: TGTGCCAGCAGCTTACAAGGGGGACAGCCAAACACCATATATTTT.

The chain combines TRBV20-1 with TRBJ1-5, with a weak D call TRBD1 (5 bases). CDR1 DFQATT and CDR2 SNEGSKA come from the germline V gene (reference sequence). The CDR3 has 14 residues. The ends were cut back, 3 bases at V and 0 bases at J, with 9 bases in the middle. The CDR3 reads CSASLGGSNQPQHF. The CDR3 DNA is TGCAGTGCTAGCTTGGGGGGTAGCAATCAGCCCCAGCATTTT.

This rearrangement joins TRBV6-2 or TRBV6-3 to TRBJ2-1; D remains unclear. The CDR3 runs to 15 residues. V was shortened by 3 bases and J by 4 bases, with 13 bases between the two germline ends. Germline V gene sequence: CDR1 MNHEY, CDR2 SVGEGT. CDR3 loop: CASSYRELRYNEQFF. The CDR3, as DNA: TGTGCCAGCAGTTATCGAGAACTTCGGTACAATGAGCAGTTCTTC.

With respect to this clonotype: This may stem from a read error, because a much larger clone lies one nucleotide away. The chain carries TRBV29-1 and TRBJ2-1; 9 bases match TRBD2. Germline V lookup: CDR1 SQVTM, CDR2 ANQGSEA. With V trimmed by 6 bases and J by 5 bases, 11 bases remained unmatched. This CDR3 contains 15 residues. In nucleotides, the CDR3 is TGCAGCGTCGCCCCGGGACTAGCAGACAACAATGAGCAGTTCTTC. Encoded protein: CSVAPGLADNNEQFF.

The chain couples TRBV20-1 to TRBJ2-6; no reliable D call. The V gene's germline CDR1 is DFQATT and CDR2 SNEGSKA (reference sequence). The CDR3 is 17 residues long. V lost 0 bases and J lost 0, with 12 bases in between. CDR3 loop: CSARDGLRPSGANVLTF. The CDR3 DNA sequence: TGCAGTGCTAGAGATGGCCTACGACCCTCTGGGGCCAACGTCCTGACTTTC.

V gene TRBV5-6 combines with J gene TRBJ2-4, with D possibly TRBD2 on 6 matching bases. Germline V lookup: CDR1 SGHDT, CDR2 YYEEEE. V lost 2 bases, J lost 1 base, and 10 bases lay in between. The CDR3 is 15 amino acids. In nucleotides, the CDR3 is TGTGCCAGCAGCTTCGGGGGTAAGGCCAAAAACATTCAGTACTTC. Protein product: CASSFGGKAKNIQYF.

This clonotype was seen many times. The V call is TRBV7-9, the J call TRBJ1-1; D remains unclear. V was pared by 5 bases and J by 2 bases, with 9 bases between. The CDR3 is 13 amino acids. In germline, CDR1 is SEHNR, CDR2 FQNEAQ (reference sequence). CDR3 region: CASSKQINTEAFF. CDR3 coding DNA: TGTGCCAGCAGCAAGCAGATAAACACTGAAGCTTTCTTT.

This clonotype was counted only a few times. This rearrangement joins TRBV20-1 to TRBJ2-3, with TRBD1 matching over 9 bases. The CDR3 totals 14 residues. CDR1 and CDR2 from the germline V gene are DFQATT and SNEGSKA (reference sequence). V shed 4 bases, J shed 5 bases, and the junction held 7 bases outside the gene matches. The CDR3 nucleotides are TGCAGTGCTAAAACAGGGGGCTGGGTAGATACGCAGTATTTT. Protein product: CSAKTGGWVDTQYF.

This clonotype has just a few counts. CDR3 residues: CASSFGLLRDEQFF. The CDR3 DNA is TGTGCCAGCAGCTTTGGACTTCTAAGGGATGAGCAGTTCTTC. The chain is built from TRBV7-2 and TRBJ2-1, with D perhaps TRBD2 (5 bases). Trimming took 3 bases from V and 8 from J, leaving 14 bases between them. The CDR3 extends over 14 amino acids. CDR1 is SGHTA and CDR2 is FQGNSA in the germline V gene.

Many counts were recorded for this clonotype. V is TRBV24-1 and J is TRBJ2-1; tentatively, D is TRBD1 (6 bases). V lost 2 bases, J lost 5 bases, and 6 bases lay in between. Looked up from germline, CDR1 is KGHDR and CDR2 is SFDVKD. The length of the CDR3 is 13 residues. CDR3 sequence: CATSDWTDNEQFF. CDR3 DNA sequence: TGTGCCACCAGTGATTGGACAGACAATGAGCAGTTCTTC.

This clonotype was recorded a few times. The V and J genes are TRBV5-5 and TRBJ2-3; 7 nucleotides match TRBD2. The germline gives CDR1 SGHKS, CDR2 YYEKEE (reference sequence). CDR3 length: 13 amino acids. V shed 1 base, J shed 11 bases, and the junction held 7 bases outside the gene matches. The CDR3 reads CASSLSGTVRQYF. Here the CDR3 DNA reads TGTGCCAGCAGCTTGAGCGGGACTGTCAGGCAGTATTTT.

This chain links TRBV6-2 or TRBV6-3 with TRBJ1-1, with 12 bases aligning to TRBD1. Germline assignment: CDR1 MNHEY and CDR2 SVGEGT. This CDR3 region has 15 residues. With 4 bases clipped from V and 4 bases from J, the junction kept 4 bases outside the gene matches. The CDR3 sequence: CASSLGQGAATEAFF. The DNA of the CDR3 is TGTGCCAGCAGTTTGGGACAGGGGGCGGCCACTGAAGCTTTCTTT.

This clonotype was counted once. The chain joins TRBV4-2 to TRBJ2-2, with 8 nucleotides matching TRBD1. The germline V gene encodes CDR1 LGHNA and CDR2 YNFKEQ. V was pared by 4 bases and J by 3 bases, with 4 bases of the junction left unmatched. The CDR3 loop spans 15 amino acids. The CDR3 spells CASSPRGLYTGELFF. As DNA, the CDR3 is TGTGCCAGCAGCCCCAGGGGGCTTTACACCGGGGAGCTGTTTTTT.

This clonotype was seen many times. The chain has TRBV28 and TRBJ2-5, with D tentatively TRBD2 (7 bases). Trimming removed 5 bases at V and 4 bases at J, with 20 bases between. CDR1 is MDHEN, CDR2 SYDVKM, per germline. The CDR3 spans 16 residues. CDR3 DNA: TGTGCCAGCAGTAAACCCTTCACAGGGAGGGGAGAGACCCAGTACTTC. Its protein is CASSKPFTGRGETQYF. Based on the CDR3 plus reference TRBV28 and TRBJ2-5, the full variable domain is DVKVTQSSRYLVKRTGEKVFLECVQDMDHENMFWYRQDPGLGLRLIYFSYDVKMKEKGDIPEGYSVSREKKERFSLILESASTNQTSMYLCASSKPFTGRGETQYFGPGTRLLVL.

This clonotype has ten or more counts. The rearrangement joins TRBV20-1 to TRBJ2-5; no clear D. Looked up from germline, CDR1 is DFQATT and CDR2 is SNEGSKA (reference sequence). This CDR3 comprises 12 residues. V lost 3 bases, J lost 4 bases, and 9 bases lay in between. DNA for the CDR3: TGCAGTGCTAGTGAAGGGCCAGAGACCCAGTACTTC. Translation: CSASEGPETQYF.

This clonotype was detected ten times or more. The rearrangement uses TRBV5-1 and TRBJ2-1; perhaps TRBD1 as D (5 bases). Trimming removed 2 bases at V and 2 bases at J, with 11 bases between. Germline CDR1 SGHRS, CDR2 YFSETQ. The CDR3 consists of 15 residues. The CDR3 region has the DNA TGCGCCAGCAGCTTAGACAGCGCTACCTACAATGAGCAGTTCTTC. It translates to CASSLDSATYNEQFF.

This sequence joins TRBV10-3 and TRBJ1-5, with D possibly matching TRBD1 (6 bases). Between the trimmed V and J ends, which lost 4 bases and 6 bases, there was a span of 19 bases. The CDR3 spans 16 residues. Germline CDR1 and CDR2: ENHRY and SYGVKD. The CDR3 spells CAISGTGSPGGQPQHF. The DNA for the CDR3 is TGTGCCATCAGTGGAACAGGGTCTCCAGGAGGTCAGCCCCAGCATTTT.

This clonotype was counted ten times or more. This chain links TRBV28 with TRBJ2-7; 8 positions agree with TRBD1. The germline gives CDR1 MDHEN, CDR2 SYDVKM. Trimming removed 10 bases from V and 6 bases from J; junction bases left unmatched: 2. The CDR3 spans 10 residues. CDR3 sequence reads: CAIQGVEQYF. CDR3 nucleotides: TGTGCCATACAGGGGGTCGAGCAGTACTTC.

The chain uses TRBV7-2 and TRBJ1-1; the match to TRBD1 covers 11 bases. From germline, CDR1 is SGHTA and CDR2 FQGNSA. V dropped 5 bases and J dropped 4; count of bases not matched to a gene: 9. The CDR3 covers 16 residues. The CDR3 region is CASSPGTGGRSTEAFF. In DNA form, the CDR3 reads TGTGCCAGCAGCCCCGGGACAGGGGGTCGGAGCACTGAAGCTTTCTTT.